The 19 T cell receptor beta chains in this list originate from one sample, sequenced in a study of blood T cell repertoires in COVID-19. Assay used: immunoSEQ multiplex PCR; TCRdb lists only in-frame clones, some missing. The table records approximately 670,000 clones, 85% to 90% of them present only once. Sequencing was done on a sample of peripheral blood. Receptors were obtained from a woman aged 18-35 years with acute or convalescent COVID-19.

The rearrangement links TRBV6-1 to TRBJ2-1; D perhaps matches TRBD1 (5 bases). The CDR3 loop spans 12 amino acids. Between the trimmed V and J ends, which lost 1 base and 9 bases, there was a span of 7 bases. Germline V lookup: CDR1 MNHNS, CDR2 SASEGT. CDR3 region: CASSEVGREQFF. The DNA of the CDR3 is TGTGCCAGCAGTGAAGTGGGGCGTGAGCAGTTCTTC.

CDR3 amino acids: CATSRDASSGGELFF. In DNA, the CDR3 is TGTGCCACCAGCAGAGATGCGAGTTCGGGCGGGGAGCTGTTTTTT. The chain combines TRBV15 with TRBJ2-2, with D uncertain. This CDR3 has 15 residues. Germline values: CDR1 LNHNV, CDR2 YYDKDF (reference sequence). Deletions cut 0 bases from V and 7 bases from J, with 12 bases between.

This clone was counted only a few times. The V and J genes are TRBV6-1 and TRBJ1-1, with TRBD1 identical over 9 bases. Germline lookup yields CDR1 MNHNS and CDR2 SASEGT. This CDR3 contains 17 residues. J lost 5 bases, V lost 2 bases, and 12 bases had no gene match. The CDR3: CASSERVAGTGLTEAFF. The CDR3 nucleotides read TGTGCCAGCAGTGAAAGAGTGGCCGGGACAGGGTTAACTGAAGCTTTCTTT.

The J gene is TRBJ2-7, the V gene TRBV12-5, with D possibly TRBD2 on 5 matching bases. The germline V gene encodes CDR1 LGHNT and CDR2 FRNRAP. V lost 0 bases and J lost 6, with 6 bases in between. This CDR3 spans 12 amino acids. CDR3 loop: CASGLVSGEQYF. In DNA form, the CDR3 reads TGTGCTAGTGGTTTGGTAAGCGGCGAGCAGTACTTC.

The chain couples TRBV29-1 to TRBJ1-4; D gene unclear. This CDR3 is built from 13 residues. Germline CDR1 is SQVTM and CDR2 is ANQGSEA. Deletions cut 4 bases from V and 6 bases from J, with 12 bases between. CDR3 amino acids: CSVVYQIDEKLFF. DNA for the CDR3: TGCAGCGTTGTTTATCAGATTGATGAAAAACTGTTTTTT.

This clone has more than one count but fewer than ten. V and J are TRBV6-1 and TRBJ1-2; 7 bases match TRBD1. This CDR3 is 13 amino acids long. Germline values: CDR1 MNHNS, CDR2 SASEGT. After removal of 3 bases from V and 8 bases from J, the junction contained 6 bases not matched to a gene. CDR3 sequence: CASSEGQLRGYTF. As DNA, the CDR3 is TGTGCCAGCAGTGAGGGACAGCTCCGAGGCTACACCTTC.

Only one count was recorded for this clone. J is TRBJ2-1 and V is TRBV3-1 (or the pseudogene TRBV3-2); 15 nucleotides align to TRBD2. Germline V CDR1 and CDR2: LGHDT, YNNKEL (reference sequence). The CDR3 has 14 residues. With V trimmed by 4 bases and J by 9 bases, 1 base remained unmatched. The CDR3 bases are TGTGCCAGCAGCCGGACTAGCGGGGGGGCTGAGCAGTTCTTC. Its translation: CASSRTSGGAEQFF.

The chain combines TRBV19 with TRBJ1-5, with D maybe TRBD1 (6 bases). The ends were cut back, 4 bases at V and 7 bases at J, with 14 bases in the middle. Germline lookup yields CDR1 LNHDA and CDR2 SQIVND (reference sequence). The CDR3 extends over 14 amino acids. CDR3 DNA sequence: TGTGCCAGTAGTAAACAGGGTAGAGGGCAGCCCCAGCATTTT. It yields the protein CASSKQGRGQPQHF.

The chain has TRBV10-3 and TRBJ1-1; TRBD1 matches 8 bases. CDR3 size: 14 residues. V was clipped by 6 bases and J by 1 base; unmatched bases: 4. The V gene's germline CDR1 is ENHRY and CDR2 SYGVKD. In DNA form, the CDR3 reads TGTGCCATCAGCAGGGGGCCCCAGAACACTGAAGCTTTCTTT. Translation: CAISRGPQNTEAFF.

The chain is built from TRBV7-9 and TRBJ1-1, with TRBD1 matching over 7 bases. This CDR3 has 14 amino acids. The ends lost 5 bases at V and 1 base at J; junction bases unmatched: 4. The germline V gene has CDR1 SEHNR and CDR2 FQNEAQ (reference sequence). CDR3 DNA sequence: TGTGCCAGCAGCCGGGGACAGTGGAACACTGAAGCTTTCTTT. This translates into CASSRGQWNTEAFF. Drawing the rest from reference TRBV7-9 and TRBJ1-1, the complete variable domain is DTGVSQNPRHKITKRGQNVTFRCDPISEHNRLYWYRQTLGQGPEFLTYFQNEAQLEKSRLLSDRFSAERPKGSFSTLEIQRTEQGDSAMYLCASSRGQWNTEAFFGQGTRLTVV.

The table lists this clone with a few counts. The V gene is TRBV6-5, the J gene TRBJ1-3; D is perhaps TRBD1 (5 bases). The V end lost 6 bases, the J end lost 2 bases, and 17 bases lay between the germline ends. Germline loops: CDR1 MNHEY, CDR2 SVGAGI. This CDR3 comprises 16 residues. The CDR3 nucleotides are TGTGCCAGCAGCTACCGACCCGACAGTCCTGGAAACACCATATATTTT. This sequence encodes CASSYRPDSPGNTIYF.

The V call is TRBV23-1, the J call TRBJ2-3; D gene unclear. TRBV23-1 counts as an open reading frame of uncertain function. The CDR3 consists of 14 residues. The V end lost 1 base, the J end lost 4 bases, and 9 bases lay between the germline ends. The CDR3 sequence: CASSQFGFPDTQYF. The CDR3 DNA sequence: TGCGCCAGCAGTCAATTCGGGTTCCCAGATACGCAGTATTTT.

V and J are TRBV3-1 (or the pseudogene TRBV3-2) and TRBJ2-3; TRBD2 matches 9 bases. Germline CDR1 and CDR2: LGHDT and YNNKEL (reference sequence). CDR3 size: 17 residues. J was trimmed by 4 bases and V by 4 bases; bases with no gene match: 12. The CDR3 coding sequence is TGTGCCAGCAGCCTCTTACACCCAGCGGGGGGCTCAGATACGCAGTATTTT. It translates to CASSLLHPAGGSDTQYF.

The V and J genes are TRBV9 and TRBJ1-1, with TRBD1 identical over 8 bases. The trim removed 2 bases at V and 3 bases at J, leaving 6 bases unmatched. In germline, CDR1 is SGDLS, CDR2 YYNGEE. The CDR3 length is 15 residues. The CDR3 is CASSVSQGADTEAFF. Here the CDR3 DNA reads TGTGCCAGCAGCGTTTCCCAGGGGGCGGACACTGAAGCTTTCTTT.

This clone was observed once. This chain joins TRBV6-1 and TRBJ1-1; TRBD1 is a possible D gene (5 bases). Trimming stripped 1 base from V and 4 bases from J, with 7 bases between. The CDR3 sequence is 13 residues long. Per the germline V gene, CDR1 is MNHNS and CDR2 is SASEGT. In nucleotides, the CDR3 is TGTGCCAGCAGTGAAGGGGGGGGCACTGAAGCTTTCTTT. Translated: CASSEGGGTEAFF.

The chain joins TRBV9 to TRBJ1-3; TRBD1 is a possible D gene (5 bases). Germline V gene data show CDR1 as SGDLS and CDR2 as YYNGEE. Trimming shortened V by 3 bases and J by 3 bases, and 16 bases separated the two germline ends. The CDR3 extends over 16 amino acids. In nucleotides, the CDR3 is TGTGCCAGCAGCGGTCACCAGGGCTTTGGTGGAAACACCATATATTTT. Its translation: CASSGHQGFGGNTIYF.

The rearrangement uses TRBV6-5 and TRBJ2-2, with D perhaps TRBD2 (6 bases). Germline lookup yields CDR1 MNHEY and CDR2 SVGAGI. Trimming took 4 bases from V and 4 from J, leaving 10 bases between them. This CDR3 is 14 amino acids long. The DNA of the CDR3 is TGTGCCAGCAGTTCCCAGGGAGGCACCGGGGAGCTGTTTTTT. Translation: CASSSQGGTGELFF.

The chain combines TRBV4-3 with TRBJ2-3; TRBD2 matches 7 bases. Germline loops: CDR1 LGHNA, CDR2 YSLEER. Unmatched junction bases numbered 10, after V lost 0 bases and J lost 4 bases. This CDR3 spans 17 amino acids. Here the CDR3 reads CASSQDPGEGRADTQYF. CDR3 DNA: TGCGCCAGCAGCCAAGACCCTGGGGAAGGGAGGGCAGATACGCAGTATTTT.

V and J are TRBV7-7 and TRBJ2-3; 8 nucleotides align to TRBD2. The CDR3 loop spans 17 amino acids. Germline V gene sequence: CDR1 SSHAT, CDR2 FNYEAQ (reference sequence). V lost 5 bases and J lost 5; bases outside the gene matches: 15. Written as DNA, the CDR3 is TGTGCCAGCAGCCCCCTGGGCAAGCGGGGGACCCGAGATACGCAGTATTTT. Protein: CASSPLGKRGTRDTQYF. The whole variable domain, remainder taken from reference TRBV7-7 and TRBJ2-3, is GAGVSQSPRYKVTKRGQDVTLRCDPISSHATLYWYQQALGQGPEFLTYFNYEAQPDKSGLPSDRFSAERPEGSISTLTIQRTEQRDSAMYRCASSPLGKRGTRDTQYFGPGTRLTVL.